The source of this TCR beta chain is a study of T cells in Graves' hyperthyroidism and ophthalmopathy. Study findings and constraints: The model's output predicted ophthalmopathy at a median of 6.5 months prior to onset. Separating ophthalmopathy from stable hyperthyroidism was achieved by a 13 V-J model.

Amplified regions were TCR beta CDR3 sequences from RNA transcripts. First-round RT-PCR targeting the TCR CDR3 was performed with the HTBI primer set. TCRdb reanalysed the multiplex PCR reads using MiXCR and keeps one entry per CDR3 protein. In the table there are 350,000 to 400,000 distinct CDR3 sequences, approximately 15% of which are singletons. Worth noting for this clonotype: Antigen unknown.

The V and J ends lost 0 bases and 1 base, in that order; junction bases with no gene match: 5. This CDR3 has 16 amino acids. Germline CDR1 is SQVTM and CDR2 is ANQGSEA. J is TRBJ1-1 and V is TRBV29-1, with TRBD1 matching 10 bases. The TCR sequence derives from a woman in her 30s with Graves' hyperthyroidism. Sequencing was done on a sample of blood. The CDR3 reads CSVEDLGQGTNTEAFF. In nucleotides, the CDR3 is TGCAGCGTTGAAGATCTGGGACAGGGGACGAACACTGAAGCTTTCTTT.